Below are 21 T cell receptor beta chains sequenced from a single sample in a study of neurological immune-mediated disorders (dated by TCRdb to between 2019 and 2020). The library was prepared using 5' RACE. TCRdb names Illumina HiSeq 2500 as the instrument used. Starting from the raw public reads, TCRdb applied fastp trimming at Q25, assembled clones with MiXCR and retained in-frame beta chains. One record per CDR3 amino acid sequence lists the most common genes and DNA. In this sample the table shows 130,000 or so distinct CDR3 sequences, roughly 3.2% of which occur a single time. The biggest ten clones account for about 1.2% of the sample. The sequencing input was PBMCs. The receptors shown here come from a woman aged 25 to 45 with multiple sclerosis.

This clonotype was counted many times. The gene calls are TRBV10-3 and TRBJ2-3; D may match TRBD1 or TRBD2 (5 bases each). The V end lost 3 bases, the J end lost 0 bases, and 10 bases lay between the germline ends. Germline CDR1 and CDR2: ENHRY and SYGVKD. The CDR3 has 15 amino acids. The CDR3 spells CAISDTGLSTDTQYF. CDR3 bases: TGTGCCATCAGTGATACGGGGCTGAGCACAGATACGCAGTATTTT.

The chain combines TRBV4-3 with TRBJ1-6; D unresolved. The CDR3 is 13 residues long. CDR1 is LGHNA and CDR2 is YSLEER in the germline V gene. V dropped 0 bases and J dropped 13 bases, with 10 bases sitting between them. The CDR3 region is CASSQDQDTPLHF. The CDR3 DNA reads TGCGCCAGCAGCCAAGATCAAGATACCCCCCTCCACTTT.

This clonotype was recorded at least ten times. The rearrangement uses TRBV5-5 and TRBJ2-7; 8 nucleotides agree with TRBD1. With 0 bases clipped from V and 4 bases from J, the junction kept 12 bases outside the gene matches. This CDR3 contains 17 residues. Germline lookup yields CDR1 SGHKS and CDR2 YYEKEE (reference sequence). The CDR3 nucleotides are TGTGCCAGCAGCTTGGGTGTAACAGGGGGAACATTGTACGAGCAGTACTTC. Protein: CASSLGVTGGTLYEQYF.

This clonotype showed up many times. The J gene is TRBJ2-5, the V gene TRBV20-1, with a possible D match to TRBD2 (7 bases). Trimming pared 1 base from V and 5 bases from J, leaving 11 bases between. This CDR3 is built from 13 residues. Germline V gives CDR1 DFQATT, CDR2 SNEGSKA (reference sequence). The CDR3 sequence: CSARGEGGETQYF. In nucleotides, the CDR3 is TGCAGTGCTAGAGGGGAGGGGGGGGAGACCCAGTACTTC.

Many counts were recorded for this clonotype. The V and J genes are TRBV20-1 and TRBJ2-1; D might be TRBD2 (5 bases). V was clipped by 3 bases and J by 4 bases, with 10 bases between them. The germline V gene encodes CDR1 DFQATT and CDR2 SNEGSKA (reference sequence). The CDR3 is 13 amino acids. The CDR3: CSARDWLYNEQFF. CDR3 DNA: TGCAGTGCTAGGGACTGGTTGTACAATGAGCAGTTCTTC.

This clonotype appeared many times. V usage is TRBV20-1 and J usage is TRBJ2-1, with a possible D match to TRBD1 (6 bases). Germline loops: CDR1 DFQATT, CDR2 SNEGSKA (reference sequence). The CDR3 sequence is 16 residues long. The V and J ends lost 5 bases and 4 bases respectively, with 21 bases between them. CDR3 protein: CSAEPFSGGGYNEQFF. CDR3 nucleotides: TGCAGTGCTGAACCCTTTAGTGGGGGCGGGTACAATGAGCAGTTCTTC.

The table lists this clonotype with many counts. This sequence joins TRBV5-1 and TRBJ2-7; D possibly corresponds to TRBD1 (5 bases). V lost 0 bases and J 2 bases, leaving 18 bases between the germline ends. There are 17 residues in the CDR3. Germline CDR1 is SGHRS and CDR2 is YFSETQ. The CDR3 loop reads CASSLAKGALGTYEQYF. The DNA of the CDR3 is TGCGCCAGCAGCTTGGCGAAAGGGGCATTAGGAACCTACGAGCAGTACTTC.

In this sample, this clonotype turned up many times. The V gene is TRBV20-1, the J gene TRBJ2-2, with 12 bases matching TRBD2. The CDR3 sequence is 16 residues long. The junction had 6 bases not matched to a gene; V was cut back by 1 base and J by 6 bases. Germline values: CDR1 DFQATT, CDR2 SNEGSKA (reference sequence). CDR3: CSARGGLAGAPGELFF. The CDR3 DNA reads as TGCAGTGCTAGAGGGGGACTAGCGGGCGCTCCCGGGGAGCTGTTTTTT.

This chain connects TRBV14 to TRBJ2-5; D possibly uses TRBD1 or TRBD2 (6 bases each). Germline CDR1 is SGHDN and CDR2 is FVKESK. Trimming took 2 bases from V and 4 from J, leaving 17 bases between them. CDR3 length equals 16 residues. The CDR3 region has the DNA TGTGCCAGCAGCCAAAGAGGGGGGCCAAGCCCAGAGACCCAGTACTTC. Translated: CASSQRGGPSPETQYF.

This clonotype was picked up many times. The V gene is TRBV29-1, the J gene TRBJ2-1; TRBD2 matches 10 bases. The V gene end was trimmed by 7 bases and the J gene end by 10 bases; junction bases not matched to a gene: 16. The V gene's germline CDR1 is SQVTM and CDR2 ANQGSEA. The CDR3 runs 15 residues. CDR3 DNA: TGCAGCGGGAGTAGTCTAGCGGGAGATGTAGGGGAGCAGTTCTTC. This sequence encodes CSGSSLAGDVGEQFF.

This clonotype was recorded many times. This CDR3 reads CASSLEGRSYSPLHF. Here the CDR3 DNA reads TGCGCCAGCAGCTTGGAAGGCAGGAGCTATTCACCCCTCCACTTT. The chain recombines TRBV5-1 with TRBJ1-6; no reliable D call. This CDR3 region has 15 residues. Trimming stripped 0 bases from V and 8 bases from J, with 12 bases between. Germline loops: CDR1 SGHRS, CDR2 YFSETQ.

V gene TRBV3-1 combines with J gene TRBJ2-5, with D perhaps given as TRBD1 or TRBD2 (5 bases each). V dropped 2 bases and J dropped 5 bases, with 12 bases sitting between them. The CDR3 contains 14 residues. Germline lookup yields CDR1 LGHDT and CDR2 YNNKEL (reference sequence). The CDR3 here is CASSQSGTKETQYF. The CDR3 region has the DNA TGTGCCAGCAGCCAATCCGGGACCAAGGAGACCCAGTACTTC.

This clonotype was seen repeatedly, ten times or more. V is TRBV4-1 and J is TRBJ1-1, with no clear D. This CDR3 spans 13 amino acids. The V gene's germline CDR1 is MGHRA and CDR2 YSYEKL. V shed 5 bases and J shed 4 bases, with 11 bases lying between them. Here the CDR3 reads CASSSPSGTEAFF. As DNA, the CDR3 is TGCGCCAGCAGCTCCCCCTCGGGCACTGAAGCTTTCTTT.

This clonotype was observed at least ten times. The J gene is TRBJ1-4, the V gene TRBV2, with 7 bases fitting TRBD1. The V gene end was trimmed by 3 bases and the J gene end by 7 bases; junction bases not matched to a gene: 11. The V gene's germline CDR1 is SNHLY and CDR2 FYNNEI. The CDR3 is 16 amino acids. The CDR3 nucleotides read TGTGCCAGCAGTGACCCAAGCGGAGGGGGCGTTGAAAAACTGTTTTTT. Amino acids: CASSDPSGGGVEKLFF.

At least ten counts were recorded for this clonotype. The V and J genes are TRBV5-1 and TRBJ1-2; weak D call: TRBD1 (5 bases). CDR3 length equals 17 residues. Germline CDR1 SGHRS, CDR2 YFSETQ. V dropped 4 bases and J dropped 4 bases, with 23 bases sitting between them. The CDR3 DNA is TGCGCCAGCAGCCTTCCGACAGAGACGGAGCTTGGCTATGGCTACACCTTC. Its protein product is CASSLPTETELGYGYTF.

This clonotype was counted between two and nine times. The chain carries TRBV6-5 and TRBJ2-1; a weak D match, TRBD1 (5 bases). CDR3 length: 14 residues. Germline CDR1 reads MNHEY; CDR2 reads SVGAGI. V was clipped by 6 bases and J by 5 bases, with 14 bases between them. The CDR3 is CASRDRAPNNEQFF. For the CDR3, the DNA is TGTGCCAGCAGAGACAGAGCCCCTAACAATGAGCAGTTCTTC.

This clonotype was found a few times. The chain employs TRBV2 and TRBJ1-1; no firm D call. CDR3 length equals 14 residues. The V gene lost 0 bases and the J gene lost 7 bases, with 12 bases spanning the gap. Germline CDR1 is SNHLY and CDR2 is FYNNEI. The CDR3 is CASSEALPWVEAFF. CDR3 nucleotide sequence: TGTGCCAGCAGTGAAGCGCTTCCGTGGGTTGAAGCTTTCTTT. Together with reference TRBV2 and TRBJ1-1, the CDR3 gives the full variable domain: EPEVTQTPSHQVTQMGQEVILRCVPISNHLYFYWYRQILGQKVEFLVSFYNNEISEKSEIFDDQFSVERPDGSNFTLKIRSTKLEDSAMYFCASSEALPWVEAFFGQGTRLTVV.

This clonotype has a count of ten or more. The chain joins TRBV28 to TRBJ2-7; possibly TRBD1 or TRBD2 for D (5 bases each). V lost 7 bases and J 2 bases, leaving 15 bases between the germline ends. This CDR3 spans 14 amino acids. The germline CDR1 and CDR2 sequences are MDHEN and SYDVKM. CDR3 in amino acids: CASTFGDGPYEQYF. CDR3 nucleotides: TGTGCCAGCACCTTTGGGGACGGACCCTACGAGCAGTACTTC. The full variable domain, with the rest looked up from reference TRBV28 and TRBJ2-7, is DVKVTQSSRYLVKRTGEKVFLECVQDMDHENMFWYRQDPGLGLRLIYFSYDVKMKEKGDIPEGYSVSREKKERFSLILESASTNQTSMYLCASTFGDGPYEQYFGPGTRLTVT.

This clonotype was counted at least ten times. V and J are TRBV6-2 or TRBV6-3 and TRBJ2-1; 10 bases match TRBD2. CDR3 size: 15 residues. V lost 3 bases, J lost 4 bases, and 3 bases stayed unmatched. The germline V gene encodes CDR1 MNHEY and CDR2 SVGEGT. CDR3: CASSYASGSYNEQFF. Here the CDR3 DNA reads TGTGCCAGCAGTTATGCTAGCGGGAGTTACAATGAGCAGTTCTTC.

This clonotype showed up many times. This chain connects TRBV12-3 or TRBV12-4 to TRBJ2-6; either TRBD1 or TRBD2 may supply D (5 bases each). V lost 8 bases and J lost 0, with 11 bases in between. This CDR3 spans 15 amino acids. The CDR3 DNA sequence: TGTGCCAGCCGGGGCCCCTCCTCTGGGGCCAACGTCCTGACTTTC. Its translation is CASRGPSSGANVLTF.

This clonotype was counted at least ten times. The V call is TRBV5-4, the J call TRBJ2-5, with D possibly TRBD1 on 6 matching bases. The CDR3 totals 15 residues. Germline lookup yields CDR1 SGHNT and CDR2 YYREEE (reference sequence). V was clipped by 3 bases and J by 1 base, with 13 bases between them. DNA for the CDR3: TGTGCCAGCAGCTCCCCAGGGGATTTCCAAGAGACCCAGTACTTC. Its protein product is CASSSPGDFQETQYF.